This TCR beta chain emerged from a study of blood T cell repertoires in COVID-19. Turning to the study itself: Nucleic acid was either cDNA or gDNA, and it came from T cells, B-cell-depleted T cells, or PBMCs.

Produced via immunoSEQ multiplex PCR; TCRdb's table is partial and in-frame only. The sample yields 100,000 to 150,000 clones, about four fifths seen once. The sequencing sample was made of peripheral blood. The receptor comes from a woman in her forties or fifties with acute or convalescent COVID-19.

This CDR3 reads CASSLGLPGDNSPLHF. The DNA for the CDR3 is TGTGCCAGCAGTTTAGGTCTCCCAGGGGATAATTCACCCCTCCACTTT. This chain connects TRBV27 to TRBJ1-6; TRBD1 might be the D (6 bases). This CDR3 is 16 amino acids long. The germline gives CDR1 MNHEY, CDR2 SMNVEV (reference sequence). V was cut by 2 bases and J by 5 bases, with 13 bases left in between.